A single sample is the source of the 21 T cell receptor beta chains below, sequenced in a study of CD8 T cells in Susac syndrome (dated by TCRdb to between 2018 and 2020). Libraries were built with the immunoSEQ multiplex PCR assay. RNA was extracted using the RNeasy kit, and about 0.45 to 1 microgram was reverse transcribed with random hexamers. The raw public data were reprocessed by TCRdb itself: fastp quality trimming at Q25, MiXCR clonotype calling, in-frame beta chains only. All rows with the same CDR3 protein become a single entry with the most common DNA and genes. This sample holds 150,000 or so distinct CDR3 sequences; approximately 94% were observed only once. The ten largest account for over 0.09% of the sample. Sequenced sample: CD4+ T cells from PBMCs. The receptors come from a human donor with multiple sclerosis.

This clonotype has just one count. The chain carries TRBV7-2 and TRBJ2-7; D is unclear. Germline V gives CDR1 SGHTA, CDR2 FQGNSA. V gave up 2 bases and J gave up 3 bases, with 14 bases separating them. This CDR3 has 15 residues. The DNA for the CDR3 is TGTGCCAGCAGCTTAATGCCGGCCACCTACTACGAGCAGTACTTC. This encodes CASSLMPATYYEQYF.

J is TRBJ2-2 and V is TRBV2; no clear D. CDR1 is SNHLY and CDR2 is FYNNEI in the germline V gene. The CDR3 extends over 10 amino acids. Trimming removed 8 bases from V and 8 bases from J, with 6 bases in between. The CDR3 protein is CASRVGELFF. The CDR3, as DNA: TGTGCCAGCCGAGTGGGGGAGCTGTTTTTT.

The gene calls are TRBV4-3 and TRBJ2-7; 9 nucleotides line up with TRBD2. CDR1 is LGHNA and CDR2 is YSLEER in the germline V gene. The CDR3 totals 19 residues. Germline trimming cut 3 bases from V and 0 bases from J; bases unmatched to any gene: 15. CDR3 protein: CASSHDRGLAGDFSYEQYF. The CDR3 DNA reads TGCGCCAGCAGCCACGACCGGGGATTAGCGGGAGACTTCTCCTACGAGCAGTACTTC.

The gene calls are TRBV20-1 and TRBJ2-3; D is unresolved. Germline assignment: CDR1 DFQATT and CDR2 SNEGSKA (reference sequence). The germline V and J ends were trimmed by 0 bases and 1 base, with 8 bases remaining between them. There are 14 residues in the CDR3. CDR3 residues: CSARDQHGTDTQYF. CDR3 coding DNA: TGCAGTGCTAGAGATCAGCACGGCACAGATACGCAGTATTTT.

The CDR3: CASSPSGQGADTQYF. The CDR3 DNA follows: TGCGCCAGCAGCCCTTCGGGACAGGGGGCAGATACGCAGTATTTT. The rearrangement uses TRBV4-3 and TRBJ2-3; 11 bases line up with TRBD1. V gave up 4 bases and J gave up 4 bases; unmatched junction bases: 4. This CDR3 is 15 amino acids long. Looked up from germline, CDR1 is LGHNA and CDR2 is YSLEER.

V is TRBV28 and J is TRBJ1-2, with D perhaps TRBD1 (5 bases). This CDR3 spans 14 amino acids. The V gene lost 6 bases and the J gene lost 2 bases, with 13 bases spanning the gap. Germline lookup yields CDR1 MDHEN and CDR2 SYDVKM. The CDR3 nucleotides are TGTGCCAGCAGGCCAGCGGGACGGAACTATGGCTACACCTTC. It encodes CASRPAGRNYGYTF.

This clonotype showed up just once. The chain carries TRBV5-6 and TRBJ2-7; 7 bases are shared with TRBD2. V shed 3 bases and J 5 bases; nucleotides not matched to a gene: 8. This CDR3 contains 14 residues. Germline CDR1 is SGHDT and CDR2 is YYEEEE. As DNA, the CDR3 is TGTGCCAGCAGCTCGGCGGGAGCGATCCACGAGCAGTACTTC. Its translation: CASSSAGAIHEQYF.

This clonotype was seen a single time. The rearrangement joins TRBV7-2 to TRBJ2-7; 8 nucleotides match TRBD2. V lost 4 bases and J lost 6; bases outside the gene matches: 11. The CDR3 is 15 amino acids. CDR1 SGHTA and CDR2 FQGNSA come from the germline V gene. The DNA for the CDR3 is TGTGCCAGCAGCTGGAGTAGCGGGACACCCGTCGAGCAGTACTTC. It specifies CASSWSSGTPVEQYF.

This sequence joins TRBV19 and TRBJ2-1, with TRBD1 matching 7 bases. This CDR3 has 19 residues. J gave up 0 bases and V 1 base, and 12 bases lay outside the gene matches. Germline V gene data show CDR1 as LNHDA and CDR2 as SQIVND (reference sequence). The CDR3 nucleotides read TGTGCCAGTAGTATAGCTTATTTTTCGGACAGGAGCTCCTACAATGAGCAGTTCTTC. This translates into CASSIAYFSDRSSYNEQFF.

This sequence joins TRBV20-1 and TRBJ2-3, with a weak D call TRBD2 (7 bases). CDR1 and CDR2 (germline): DFQATT, SNEGSKA (reference sequence). V was trimmed by 6 bases and J by 1 base, leaving 17 bases between them. This CDR3 region has 15 residues. The CDR3 protein is CSAPNSGGGTDTQYF. For the CDR3, the DNA is TGCAGTGCCCCGAATTCGGGGGGCGGCACAGATACGCAGTATTTT.

The chain joins TRBV24-1 to TRBJ1-1; D remains unclear. CDR3 length equals 12 residues. V was trimmed by 3 bases and J by 7 bases, leaving 8 bases between them. CDR1 and CDR2 from the germline V gene are KGHDR and SFDVKD. The CDR3 protein is CATSDPWGEAFF. DNA for the CDR3: TGTGCCACCAGTGATCCGTGGGGTGAAGCTTTCTTT.

The V call is TRBV24-1, the J call TRBJ2-5, with D tentatively TRBD1 or TRBD2 (5 bases each). The germline CDR1 and CDR2 sequences are KGHDR and SFDVKD. This CDR3 spans 15 amino acids. With 4 bases removed from V and 7 bases from J, the gap between germline ends came to 18 bases. Here the CDR3 reads CATSDPRDPWATQYF. In DNA form, the CDR3 reads TGTGCCACCAGTGACCCTCGGGACCCCTGGGCGACCCAGTACTTC.

There are a few counts of this clonotype. The chain recombines TRBV9 with TRBJ2-7; a weak D match, TRBD2 (6 bases). Germline assignment: CDR1 SGDLS and CDR2 YYNGEE. V lost 0 bases, J lost 3 bases, and 10 bases lay in between. The CDR3 sequence is 14 residues long. This CDR3 reads CASSVGTGDYEQYF. Here the CDR3 DNA reads TGTGCCAGCAGCGTAGGGACGGGGGACTACGAGCAGTACTTC.

The rearrangement links TRBV7-9 to TRBJ1-1; D gene ambiguous. Germline values: CDR1 SEHNR, CDR2 FQNEAQ (reference sequence). The CDR3 contains 13 residues. Trimming stripped 4 bases from V and 9 bases from J, with 15 bases between. CDR3 residues: CASSSVGIGQAFF. CDR3 nucleotides: TGTGCCAGCAGCTCCGTGGGGATTGGTCAAGCTTTCTTT.

This clonotype showed up just once. The gene calls are TRBV21-1 and TRBJ1-2; TRBD1 is taken as the D call from the table, unchecked against the DNA. TRBV21-1 is noted as a pseudogene. The CDR3 is made up of 15 amino acids. The CDR3 loop is CASRDKGRDRPPYTF. The CDR3 coding sequence is TGTGCCAGCAGGGATAAGGGAAGGGACAGGCCGCCCTACACCTTC.

J is TRBJ2-5 and V is TRBV30; D not certain. The germline V and J ends were trimmed by 3 bases and 4 bases, with 9 bases remaining between them. Germline CDR1 reads GTSNPN; CDR2 reads SVGIG (reference sequence). The CDR3 runs to 12 residues. CDR3 loop: CAWSELAETQYF. The CDR3 DNA sequence: TGTGCCTGGAGCGAGCTGGCAGAGACCCAGTACTTC.

This chain links TRBV25-1 with TRBJ1-2, with a weak D call TRBD1 (5 bases). V dropped 6 bases and J dropped 6 bases, with 8 bases sitting between them. The CDR3 has 11 amino acids. Germline values: CDR1 MGHDK, CDR2 SYGVNS. The CDR3 nucleotides are TGTGCCAGCAGCAGACAGAATGGCTACACCTTC. Its protein product is CASSRQNGYTF.

The chain carries TRBV5-1 and TRBJ1-1, with 12 bases fitting TRBD1. J lost 1 base, V lost 3 bases, and 7 bases had no gene match. The CDR3 contains 17 residues. From germline, CDR1 is SGHRS and CDR2 YFSETQ. CDR3 DNA sequence: TGCGCCAGCAGCTGGATACCGGGACAGGGGGCGAACACTGAAGCTTTCTTT. It encodes CASSWIPGQGANTEAFF.

The J gene is TRBJ2-1, the V gene TRBV6-2 or TRBV6-3; 15 positions match TRBD2. Unmatched junction bases numbered 10, after V lost 6 bases and J lost 7 bases. The CDR3 sequence is 17 residues long. The germline V gene encodes CDR1 MNHEY and CDR2 SVGEGT. The CDR3 DNA reads as TGTGCCAGCAGACCCACCCCGGGACTAGCGGGAGGAAATGAGCAGTTCTTC. Its protein is CASRPTPGLAGGNEQFF.

The CDR3 here is CASSQRPPGVEDLRYGYTF. CDR3 in DNA: TGTGCCAGCAGCCAAAGACCCCCTGGGGTGGAGGATTTACGCTATGGCTACACCTTC. This chain connects TRBV7-2 to TRBJ1-2, with no clear D. Trimming removed 5 bases from V and 4 bases from J, with 29 bases in between. This CDR3 spans 19 amino acids. The germline gives CDR1 SGHTA, CDR2 FQGNSA.

The J gene is TRBJ2-6, the V gene TRBV14; D possibly corresponds to TRBD2 (6 bases). Germline lookup yields CDR1 SGHDN and CDR2 FVKESK. This CDR3 is built from 19 residues. V gave up 5 bases and J gave up 2 bases, with 22 bases separating them. The CDR3 DNA reads TGTGCCAGCAGCTCTCGAGGCTGGGGACTTGGAACTGGGGCCAACGTCCTGACTTTC. This sequence encodes CASSSRGWGLGTGANVLTF.